This T cell receptor beta chain was profiled in a study of cytomegalovirus exposure and HLA in healthy donors. For the study at large: Around 80 million unique TCR sequences came from HLA-typed donors in an early release.

Study-wide results and caveats: In a later analysis, at a false discovery rate of 0.05, under 20,000 TCR beta sequences were associated with HLA alleles. According to the study, roughly 160 TCR beta chains were cytomegalovirus-associated.

PCR amplification relied on 60 Vbeta primers (plus 13 Jbeta primers). The repertoire was sequenced with immunoSEQ multiplex PCR; TCRdb's copy has only in-frame clones and lacks some. The table has around 140,000 clones, about two thirds seen once; the top ten hold 2.1%. Concerning this clone: Its specificity is not known.

This TCR came from a woman aged 55-69 years in good health and CMV-seropositive. Sequencing input: PBMCs.

CDR3 in amino acids: CASSEPRVAHLGGYTF. The CDR3 coding sequence is TGTGCCAGCAGCGAACCCCGGGTAGCCCATTTGGGTGGCTACACCTTC. The chain employs TRBV6-1 and TRBJ1-2, with D hard to call. This CDR3 comprises 16 residues. V was pared by 6 bases and J by 7 bases, with 24 bases between. CDR1 and CDR2 from the germline V gene are MNHNS and SASEGT.